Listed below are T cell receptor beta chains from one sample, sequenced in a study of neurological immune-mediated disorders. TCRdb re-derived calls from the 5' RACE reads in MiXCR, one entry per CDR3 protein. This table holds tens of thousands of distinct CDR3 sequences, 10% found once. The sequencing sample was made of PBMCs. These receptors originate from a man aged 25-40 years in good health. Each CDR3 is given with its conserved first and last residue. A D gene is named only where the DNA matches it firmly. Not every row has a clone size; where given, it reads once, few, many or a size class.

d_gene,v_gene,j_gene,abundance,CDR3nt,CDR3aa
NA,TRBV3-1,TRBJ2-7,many,TGTGCCAGCAGCCAGAGCCAATTCTCCTACGAGCAGTACTTC,CASSQSQFSYEQYF
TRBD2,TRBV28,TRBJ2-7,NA,TGTGCCAGCATTCTCCGGGGGGACTCCTACGAGCAGTACTTC,CASILRGDSYEQYF
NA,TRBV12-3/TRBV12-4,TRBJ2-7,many,TGTGCCAGCACCCCCTCGACCTCCGGGTTCCACGAGCAGTACTTC,CASTPSTSGFHEQYF
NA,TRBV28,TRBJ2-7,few,TGTGCCAGCAGGACTGACAGCGGTCCTTACGAGCAGTACTTC,CASRTDSGPYEQYF
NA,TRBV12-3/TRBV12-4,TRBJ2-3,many,TGTGCCAGCAGTGCCCGACAGGCAGATACGCAGTATTTT,CASSARQADTQYF
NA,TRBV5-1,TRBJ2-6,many,TGCGCCAGCAGCTCCTCAGGGTCTGGGGCCAACGTCCTGACTTTC,CASSSSGSGANVLTF
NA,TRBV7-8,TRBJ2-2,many,TGTGCCAGCAGCTTAGCGGGCGGGGAGCTGTTTTTT,CASSLAGGELFF
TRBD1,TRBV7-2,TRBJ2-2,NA,TGTGCCAGCAGCTTAGAGGGGGCGATCGGGGAGCTGTTTTTT,CASSLEGAIGELFF
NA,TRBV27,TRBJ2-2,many,TGTGCCAGCAGTTTTGGAGGTGCCGGGGAGCTGTTTTTT,CASSFGGAGELFF
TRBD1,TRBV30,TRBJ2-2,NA,TGTGCCTGGAGGGCAGGGACAGGGGTTATCGGGGAGCTGTTTTTT,CAWRAGTGVIGELFF
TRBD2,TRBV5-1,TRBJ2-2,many,TGCGCCAGCAGCTTATCGCCTAGCGGGAGTGCCGGGGAGCTGTTTTTT,CASSLSPSGSAGELFF
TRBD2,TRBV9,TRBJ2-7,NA,TGTGCCAGCAGCGTAGATCCGGGAGGAACCTACGAGCAGTACTTC,CASSVDPGGTYEQYF
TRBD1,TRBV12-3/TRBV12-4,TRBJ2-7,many,TGTGCCAGCAGTTTATCTCCCTTGGCAGGGGGCAGGTACGAGCAGTACTTC,CASSLSPLAGGRYEQYF
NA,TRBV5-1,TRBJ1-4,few,TGCGCCAGCAGCTTAACTTCGGGATCAACTAATGAAAAACTGTTTTTT,CASSLTSGSTNEKLFF
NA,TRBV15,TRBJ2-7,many,TGTGCCACCAGCAGATCCCCCGGGAGTAGTCATGAGCAGTACTTC,CATSRSPGSSHEQYF
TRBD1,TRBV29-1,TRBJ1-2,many,TGCAGCGCATGGACAGGGGGCGACGGCTATGGCTACACCTTC,CSAWTGGDGYGYTF
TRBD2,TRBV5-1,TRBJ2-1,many,TGCGCCAGCAGTCGGGCTAGCGGGAGAGATGAGCAGTTCTTC,CASSRASGRDEQFF
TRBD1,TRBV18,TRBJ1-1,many,TGTGCCAGCGATCGACAGGGGAAAAACACTGAAGCTTTCTTT,CASDRQGKNTEAFF
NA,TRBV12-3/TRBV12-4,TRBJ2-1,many,TGTGCCAGCAGGAAGGCGTCAAGGGCCACCTACAATGAGCAGTTCTTC,CASRKASRATYNEQFF
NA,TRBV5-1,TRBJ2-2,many,TGCGCCAGCAGCTTGGGGCCAGGCGGGAACACCGGGGAGCTGTTTTTT,CASSLGPGGNTGELFF
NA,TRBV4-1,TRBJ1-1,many,TGCGCCAGCAGCCTAACAGGGTCCAACACTGAAGCTTTCTTT,CASSLTGSNTEAFF
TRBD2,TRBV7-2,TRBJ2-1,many,TGTGCCAGCAGCTTTAGCGGGAGGTCTGGCTTCAATGAGCAGTTCTTC,CASSFSGRSGFNEQFF
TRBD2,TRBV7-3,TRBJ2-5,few,TGTGCCAGCAGCTTAGGGGCGGGAGTTTTTGAGACCCAGTACTTC,CASSLGAGVFETQYF
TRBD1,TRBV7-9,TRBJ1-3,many,TGTGCCAGCAGCTCGGGACAGTTCTCTGGAAACACCATATATTTT,CASSSGQFSGNTIYF
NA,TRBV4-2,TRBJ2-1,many,TGTGCCAGCAGCCAAGCGGGGAGGGGGGGGTACAATGAGCAGTTCTTC,CASSQAGRGGYNEQFF
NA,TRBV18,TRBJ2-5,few,TGTGCCAGCTCACCAAGACAACAAGAGACCCAGTACTTC,CASSPRQQETQYF
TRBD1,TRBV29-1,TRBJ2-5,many,TGCAGCGCGGACAGGGGGGAGACCCAGTACTTC,CSADRGETQYF
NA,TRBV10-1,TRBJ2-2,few,TGCGCCAGCAGTAGGGTGCAGGGGGAGCTGTTTTTT,CASSRVQGELFF
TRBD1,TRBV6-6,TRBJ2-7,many,TGTGCCAGCAGTTCCCCGGGACAGGGGGCCTACGAGCAGTACTTC,CASSSPGQGAYEQYF
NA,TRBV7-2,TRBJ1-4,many,TGTGCCAGCAGCTTAGAGCCTAGGACAGCGTTTGGTGGTGAAAAACTGTTTTTT,CASSLEPRTAFGGEKLFF
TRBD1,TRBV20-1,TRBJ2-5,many,TGCAGTGCTAGAGGACCGGGACAGGGACAAGAGACCCAGTACTTC,CSARGPGQGQETQYF
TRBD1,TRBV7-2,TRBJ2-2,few,TGTGCCAGCAGCTCCAGGACAGGGGCACCGTGGGTTGGGGCCGGGGAGCTGTTTTTT,CASSSRTGAPWVGAGELFF
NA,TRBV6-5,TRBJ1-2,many,TGTGCCAGCAGGAGCCTCTATGGCTACACCTTC,CASRSLYGYTF
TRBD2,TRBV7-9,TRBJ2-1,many,TGTGCCAGCAGCTTATTTGGTAGCGGGACCCCCTTATACAATGAGCAGTTCTTC,CASSLFGSGTPLYNEQFF
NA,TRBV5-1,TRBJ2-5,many,TGCGCCAGCAGCTTGGCCCCGGGCCAGCAGACCCAGTACTTC,CASSLAPGQQTQYF
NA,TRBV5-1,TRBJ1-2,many,TGCGCCAGCAGCTTGGAGTCGGGGTTCTATGGCTACACCTTC,CASSLESGFYGYTF
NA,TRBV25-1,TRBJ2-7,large,TGTGCCAGCAGTCCCGTTGACGGGCTCTACGAGCAGTACTTC,CASSPVDGLYEQYF
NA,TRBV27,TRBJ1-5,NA,TGTGCCAGCAGTTTAGCAGATAATCAGCCCCAGCATTTT,CASSLADNQPQHF
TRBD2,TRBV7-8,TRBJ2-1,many,TGTGCCAGCAGCTACATCGGACTAGCGGGTTACAATGAGCAGTTCTTC,CASSYIGLAGYNEQFF
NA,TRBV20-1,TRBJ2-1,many,TGCAGTGCTAGAGATTACGAGTTTTCGAAAAATGAGCAGTTCTTC,CSARDYEFSKNEQFF
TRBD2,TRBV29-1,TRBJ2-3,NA,TGCAGCGTGGAGGGTAGCCTAGCGGGACGAGGCGGGGCAACAGATACGCAGTATTTT,CSVEGSLAGRGGATDTQYF
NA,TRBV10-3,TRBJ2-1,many,TGTGCCATCAGGGGTAGCTCCTACAATGAGCAGTTCTTC,CAIRGSSYNEQFF
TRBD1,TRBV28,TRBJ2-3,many,TGTGCCAGCAGTCCATCAGGGGGACCCAGCACAGATACGCAGTATTTT,CASSPSGGPSTDTQYF
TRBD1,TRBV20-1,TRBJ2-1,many,TGCAGTGCTAGAGATCCCGGACAGGGGGACGATGAGCAGTTCTTC,CSARDPGQGDDEQFF
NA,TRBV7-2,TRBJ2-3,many,TGTGCCAGCAGCCGGGACTTAACAGATACGCAGTATTTT,CASSRDLTDTQYF
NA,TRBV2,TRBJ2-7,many,TGTGCCAGCAAGGACTTGGGAAGCTCCTACGAGCAGTACTTC,CASKDLGSSYEQYF
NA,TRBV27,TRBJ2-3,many,TGTGCCAGCAGTTGGAGCGGCACCGATACGCAGTATTTT,CASSWSGTDTQYF
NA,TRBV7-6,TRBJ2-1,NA,TGTGCCAGCAGCCTAGGGCAGGGGCGCTACAATGAGCAGTTCTTC,CASSLGQGRYNEQFF
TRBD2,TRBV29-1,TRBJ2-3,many,TGCAGCGTTGCCAGGACTAGCGGGAGCACAGATACGCAGTATTTT,CSVARTSGSTDTQYF
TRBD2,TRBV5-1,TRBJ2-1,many,TGCGCCAGCAGCCCACTAGCGGGAGCGCCTTACAATGAGCAGTTCTTC,CASSPLAGAPYNEQFF
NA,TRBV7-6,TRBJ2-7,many,TGTGCCAGCAGCTCCACCTATTACGAGCAGTACTTC,CASSSTYYEQYF
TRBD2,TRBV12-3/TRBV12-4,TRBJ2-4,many,TGTGCCAGCAGTCAGCTAGCGGGAGGGTTGGAAAACATTCAGTACTTC,CASSQLAGGLENIQYF